The next 18 T cell receptor beta chains were all read from a single sample in a study of cytotoxic CD8 clonotypes in ibrutinib-treated CLL (dated by TCRdb to 2020 to 2023). Reading the label with the study, this specimen's time point is: approximately eleven months on ibrutinib. The method behind the library was the immunoSEQ multiplex PCR assay. TCRdb re-hosts the immuneACCESS table, in-frame sequences only. Its copies lack some clones; in the studies checked, an unresolved V gene accounts for under half of them, and the cause for the rest is not known. Recorded for this sample are fewer than 20,000 clones; 50% to 75% of them occurred a single time. Roughly 25% of the sample is taken by the ten largest. The sample was PBMCs, taken after 12 months of ibrutinib treatment. These receptors were collected from a human donor with chronic lymphocytic leukemia.

The chain has TRBV27 and TRBJ1-1; weak D call: TRBD1 (5 bases). V was cut by 5 bases and J by 5 bases, with 15 bases left in between. The CDR3 has 14 amino acids. Germline CDR1 reads MNHEY; CDR2 reads SMNVEV (reference sequence). Here the CDR3 reads CASSLGAGETEAFF. CDR3 nucleotide sequence: TGTGCCAGCAGTCTAGGGGCCGGGGAGACTGAAGCTTTCTTT.

This rearrangement joins TRBV10-3 to TRBJ1-1; D is possibly TRBD1 (6 bases). Trimming cost V 0 bases and J 10 bases, with 12 bases left between them. This CDR3 has 13 residues. Germline V lookup: CDR1 ENHRY, CDR2 SYGVKD. The CDR3 DNA reads TGTGCCATCAGTGAGTCTCACCTAGGGGGAGCTTTCTTT. This gives the protein CAISESHLGGAFF.

The chain carries TRBV19 and TRBJ1-4; TRBD1 is a possible D gene (6 bases). The CDR3 runs to 14 residues. V lost 2 bases and J 7 bases, leaving 11 bases between the germline ends. Germline lookup yields CDR1 LNHDA and CDR2 SQIVND (reference sequence). CDR3 bases: TGTGCCAGTAGTATACAGGGGTCGAGTGAAAAACTGTTTTTT. As protein: CASSIQGSSEKLFF.

The V and J genes are TRBV2 and TRBJ2-1, with D maybe TRBD1 (5 bases). Trimming pared 3 bases from V and 1 base from J, leaving 13 bases between. The CDR3 is made up of 16 amino acids. Germline assignment: CDR1 SNHLY and CDR2 FYNNEI. DNA for the CDR3: TGTGCCAGCAGTGAGGGGCAAGTCGGGTCCTACAATGAGCAGTTCTTC. It is translated as CASSEGQVGSYNEQFF.

J is TRBJ2-1 and V is TRBV7-3, with no clear D. Trimming left V 5 bases short and J 0 bases short, with 14 bases between. CDR3 length: 16 amino acids. Germline CDR1 is SGHTA and CDR2 is FQGTGA. Here the CDR3 reads CASSLSGSSSYNEQFF. CDR3 nucleotide sequence: TGTGCCAGCAGCCTCTCCGGCTCCAGCTCCTACAATGAGCAGTTCTTC.

The rearrangement links TRBV30 to TRBJ2-1; no firm D call. The CDR3 length is 14 residues. Looked up from germline, CDR1 is GTSNPN and CDR2 is SVGIG (reference sequence). The V gene lost 1 base and the J gene lost 7 bases, with 14 bases spanning the gap. CDR3 loop: CAWSAVSVRNEQFF. The CDR3 bases are TGTGCCTGGAGTGCGGTATCGGTCCGTAATGAGCAGTTCTTC.

This clone is large in the sample. The V and J genes are TRBV27 and TRBJ2-1; 10 bases are a match to TRBD2. J was trimmed by 6 bases and V by 1 base; bases with no gene match: 3. The CDR3 has 15 residues. Germline values: CDR1 MNHEY, CDR2 SMNVEV (reference sequence). The CDR3 loop is CASSLFASGSNEQFF. In DNA, the CDR3 is TGTGCCAGCAGTTTATTCGCTAGCGGGAGCAATGAGCAGTTCTTC.

This clone was seen only a few times. Other nucleotide sequences in the sample specify the same CDR3. DNA of the CDR3: TGTGCCAGCAGCCAAGCGGGAGGGCAAGAGACCCAGTACTTC. As protein: CASSQAGGQETQYF. V and J are TRBV7-3 and TRBJ2-5; TRBD2 agrees at 10 bases. Germline loops: CDR1 SGHTA, CDR2 FQGTGA. There are 14 residues in the CDR3. The junction had 2 bases not matched to a gene; V was cut back by 5 bases and J by 2 bases.

The V and J genes are TRBV29-1 and TRBJ1-4, with 10 bases lining up with TRBD1. V lost 4 bases and J lost 5; bases outside the gene matches: 7. This CDR3 has 15 residues. Per the germline V gene, CDR1 is SQVTM and CDR2 is ANQGSEA. The CDR3 DNA is TGCAGCGTTGCACGAGGGGGACAGGGGAATGAAAAACTGTTTTTT. Residues: CSVARGGQGNEKLFF.

The chain is built from TRBV11-3 and TRBJ2-7; D may be TRBD1 (6 bases). V was cut by 4 bases and J by 0 bases, with 7 bases left in between. The germline V gene encodes CDR1 SGHNT and CDR2 YENEEA. The CDR3 consists of 13 residues. The CDR3 loop is CASSSGVSYEQYF. The CDR3 region has the DNA TGTGCCAGCAGCTCAGGGGTCTCCTACGAGCAGTACTTC.

This clone was seen a handful of times. The CDR3 region is CASSVAADTQYF. Written as DNA, the CDR3 is TGTGCCAGCAGCGTAGCAGCCGATACGCAGTATTTT. The gene calls are TRBV9 and TRBJ2-3; unclear D gene. Germline CDR1 is SGDLS and CDR2 is YYNGEE. The CDR3 loop spans 12 amino acids. The V gene lost 0 bases and the J gene lost 6 bases, with 5 bases spanning the gap.

This chain joins TRBV5-6 and TRBJ2-7; TRBD1 aligns across 7 bases. V shed 2 bases and J 4 bases; nucleotides not matched to a gene: 9. The CDR3 sequence is 15 residues long. Germline CDR1 reads SGHDT; CDR2 reads YYEEEE. CDR3 loop: CASSLTGAGEYEQYF. CDR3 nucleotides: TGTGCCAGCAGCTTAACAGGGGCCGGAGAGTACGAGCAGTACTTC.

The chain has TRBV29-1 and TRBJ2-3; D possibly corresponds to TRBD2 (6 bases). The germline V and J ends were trimmed by 4 bases and 11 bases, with 10 bases remaining between them. CDR1 and CDR2 from the germline V gene are SQVTM and ANQGSEA. This CDR3 has 10 residues. The CDR3, as DNA: TGCAGCGTTGTACGGGGGATGCAGTATTTT. Translated, it gives CSVVRGMQYF.

In the case of this clone: The same CDR3 is also encoded by other DNA sequences in this sample. The chain recombines TRBV11-2 with TRBJ2-1; 10 bases align to TRBD2. CDR3 size: 15 residues. With V trimmed by 5 bases and J by 4 bases, 5 bases remained unmatched. The germline V gene encodes CDR1 SGHAT and CDR2 FQNNGV. CDR3 region: CASSSLAGEYNEQFF. The CDR3 DNA sequence: TGTGCCAGCAGCAGCCTAGCGGGAGAGTACAATGAGCAGTTCTTC.

The rearrangement uses TRBV5-6 and TRBJ2-1; no reliable D call. V was cut by 0 bases and J by 9 bases, with 7 bases left in between. Looked up from germline, CDR1 is SGHDT and CDR2 is YYEEEE. The CDR3 covers 12 residues. In DNA, the CDR3 is TGTGCCAGCAGCTTGGATCCAGGTGAGCAGTTCTTC. Translation gives CASSLDPGEQFF.

CDR3 in DNA: TGCAGCGCCTCACAGGGGGCTTCTGGGGCCAACGTCCTGACTTTC. This sequence encodes CSASQGASGANVLTF. The chain links TRBV29-1 to TRBJ2-6; 9 nucleotides match TRBD1. The V gene's germline CDR1 is SQVTM and CDR2 ANQGSEA. This CDR3 is 15 amino acids long. The J segment lost 1 base and the V segment lost 7 bases, leaving 5 bases of the junction unmatched.

The chain employs TRBV2 and TRBJ2-5; 8 bases are shared with TRBD2. CDR3 size: 14 residues. V was clipped by 6 bases and J by 5 bases; unmatched bases: 8. The germline gives CDR1 SNHLY, CDR2 FYNNEI. CDR3 coding DNA: TGTGCCAGCAGCACCGGGAGGGCCAGGGAGACCCAGTACTTC. It encodes CASSTGRARETQYF.

Turning to this clone: The junction does not match germline at one end; this may be a read error. This chain links TRBV7-9 with TRBJ1-1; D is unresolved. The germline gives CDR1 SEHNR, CDR2 FQNEAQ (reference sequence). The CDR3 is 13 residues long. The CDR3 reads CASSFEVNTEAFF. The CDR3 DNA sequence: TGTGCTAGCAGCTTCGAGGTCAACACTGAAGCTTTCTTT. The complete variable domain, with remaining parts taken from reference TRBV7-9 and TRBJ1-1, reads DTGVSQNPRHKITKRGQNVTFRCDPISEHNRLYWYRQTLGQGPEFLTYFQNEAQLEKSRLLSDRFSAERPKGSFSTLEIQRTEQGDSAMYLCASSFEVNTEAFFGQGTRLTVV.